These T cell receptor beta chains were read from a single sample in a study of T cell changes during pregnancy in multiple sclerosis. The method was immunoSEQ multiplex PCR; TCRdb's version includes in-frame clones alone and lacks a portion of them. The sample carries 50,000 to 60,000 clones, around 92% recorded once. The input for sequencing was CD4+ T cells from peripheral blood mononuclear cells, taken after pregnancy. These receptor sequences come from a female donor in good health, enrolled as a control in a pregnancy study. Each CDR3 is given with its conserved first and last residue. The D gene is left open where the match is weak. Clone size is given for some rows only: seen once, a few or many times, or a class if the clone is expanded.

J gene: TRBJ1-2; CDR3 length: 14; D gene: TRBD1; V gene: TRBV6-6; clone size: NA; CDR3 DNA: TGTGCCAGCAGCCTGGCTGGGACAGTCTATGGCTACACCTTC; CDR3 protein: CASSLAGTVYGYTF
J gene: TRBJ1-5; CDR3 length: 10; D gene: NA; V gene: TRBV28; clone size: once; CDR3 DNA: TGTGCCAGTACAGGAATGGCCCAGCATTTT; CDR3 protein: CASTGMAQHF
J gene: TRBJ2-2; CDR3 length: 13; D gene: NA; V gene: TRBV27; clone size: NA; CDR3 DNA: TGTGCCAGCACACAGGGGAGGACCGGGGAGCTGTTTTTT; CDR3 protein: CASTQGRTGELFF
J gene: TRBJ2-5; CDR3 length: 16; D gene: TRBD2; V gene: TRBV7-2; clone size: NA; CDR3 DNA: TGTGCCAGCAGCTTAAGTACGCGGGGGGGTTCGAAGACCCAGTACTTC; CDR3 protein: CASSLSTRGGSKTQYF
J gene: TRBJ2-2; CDR3 length: 14; D gene: TRBD1; V gene: TRBV5-1; clone size: NA; CDR3 DNA: TGCGCCAGCAGCCGGACAGGAAACACCGGGGAGCTGTTTTTT; CDR3 protein: CASSRTGNTGELFF
J gene: TRBJ1-1; CDR3 length: 13; D gene: NA; V gene: TRBV6-5; clone size: few; CDR3 DNA: TGTGCCAGCAGTTACCGGAGGAACACTGAAGCTTTCTTT; CDR3 protein: CASSYRRNTEAFF
J gene: TRBJ2-5; CDR3 length: 14; D gene: NA; V gene: TRBV2; clone size: NA; CDR3 DNA: TGTGCCAGCAGTCTCTCGACAGGTCAAGAGACCCAGTACTTC; CDR3 protein: CASSLSTGQETQYF
J gene: TRBJ1-5; CDR3 length: 15; D gene: NA; V gene: TRBV6-6; clone size: NA; CDR3 DNA: TGTGCCAGCAGTTACTCCGAGACAAGCAATCAGCCCCAGCATTTT; CDR3 protein: CASSYSETSNQPQHF
J gene: TRBJ2-3; CDR3 length: 17; D gene: TRBD2; V gene: TRBV9; clone size: once; CDR3 DNA: TGTGCCAGCAGCGTAGGTCTGAAAGCGGGGGGATCGGATACGCAGTATTTT; CDR3 protein: CASSVGLKAGGSDTQYF
J gene: TRBJ2-5; CDR3 length: 12; D gene: NA; V gene: TRBV7-2; clone size: NA; CDR3 DNA: TGTGCCAGCAGCTTAGTCGGGGAGACCCAGTACTTC; CDR3 protein: CASSLVGETQYF
J gene: TRBJ2-3; CDR3 length: 15; D gene: TRBD2; V gene: TRBV6-5; clone size: NA; CDR3 DNA: TGTGCCAGCAGCGGAGCGGGGCCAAGCACAGATACGCAGTATTTT; CDR3 protein: CASSGAGPSTDTQYF
J gene: TRBJ1-2; CDR3 length: 15; D gene: NA; V gene: TRBV7-9; clone size: NA; CDR3 DNA: TGTGCCAGCAGCCGACCAGGGATACCTAACTATGGCTACACCTTC; CDR3 protein: CASSRPGIPNYGYTF
J gene: TRBJ2-5; CDR3 length: 15; D gene: NA; V gene: TRBV19; clone size: NA; CDR3 DNA: TGTGCCAGTAGTATAGAAAGACAGACTTTAGAGACCCAGTACTTC; CDR3 protein: CASSIERQTLETQYF
J gene: TRBJ2-5; CDR3 length: 16; D gene: TRBD1; V gene: TRBV28; clone size: NA; CDR3 DNA: TGTGCCAGCAGTTCCCCATGGACAGGGGGCCAAGAGACCCAGTACTTC; CDR3 protein: CASSSPWTGGQETQYF
J gene: TRBJ2-7; CDR3 length: 14; D gene: NA; V gene: TRBV6-5; clone size: NA; CDR3 DNA: TGTGCCAGCAGCTACCGAGGGCCACGCCACGAGCAGTACTTC; CDR3 protein: CASSYRGPRHEQYF
J gene: TRBJ2-2; CDR3 length: 16; D gene: TRBD2; V gene: TRBV7-3; clone size: once; CDR3 DNA: TGTGCCAGCATGGGGCCGGGGGGGCGATCGACCGGGGAGCTGTTTTTT; CDR3 protein: CASMGPGGRSTGELFF
J gene: TRBJ2-5; CDR3 length: 16; D gene: NA; V gene: TRBV27; clone size: NA; CDR3 DNA: TGTGCCAGCAGGCCCGTTGGTGGCCTCCTGCAAGAGACCCAGTACTTC; CDR3 protein: CASRPVGGLLQETQYF
J gene: TRBJ1-6; CDR3 length: 15; D gene: NA; V gene: TRBV7-2; clone size: NA; CDR3 DNA: TGTGCCAGCAGCTTTCTACAGGTAGATAATTCACCCCTCCACTTT; CDR3 protein: CASSFLQVDNSPLHF
J gene: TRBJ2-2; CDR3 length: 19; D gene: TRBD2; V gene: TRBV13; clone size: NA; CDR3 DNA: TGTGCCAGCAGCTCCCTAGCCCGAAGAACTAGCGGGGGGACCGGGGAGCTGTTTTTT; CDR3 protein: CASSSLARRTSGGTGELFF
J gene: TRBJ1-2; CDR3 length: 16; D gene: TRBD1; V gene: TRBV7-9; clone size: NA; CDR3 DNA: TGTGCCAGCAGCTTCCCGGGGACAGTAACCGACTATGGCTACACCTTC; CDR3 protein: CASSFPGTVTDYGYTF
J gene: TRBJ1-5; CDR3 length: 16; D gene: NA; V gene: TRBV7-9; clone size: NA; CDR3 DNA: TGTGCCAGCAGCCTGGGGGCAGGGGCGGAGGATCAGCCCCAGCATTTT; CDR3 protein: CASSLGAGAEDQPQHF
J gene: TRBJ1-2; CDR3 length: 12; D gene: TRBD1; V gene: TRBV18; clone size: few; CDR3 DNA: TGTGCCAGCTCGACAGGGTCTCCTGGCTACACCTTC; CDR3 protein: CASSTGSPGYTF
J gene: TRBJ1-4; CDR3 length: 13; D gene: TRBD1; V gene: TRBV30; clone size: NA; CDR3 DNA: TGTGCCTGGAGTGTCAGGGGGCCCGGGAAACTGTTTTTT; CDR3 protein: CAWSVRGPGKLFF
J gene: TRBJ1-6; CDR3 length: 16; D gene: TRBD1; V gene: TRBV28; clone size: NA; CDR3 DNA: TGTGCCAGCAGTTTAAGCCGGAGACAGGGTAATTCACCCCTCCACTTT; CDR3 protein: CASSLSRRQGNSPLHF
J gene: TRBJ1-2; CDR3 length: 16; D gene: TRBD1; V gene: TRBV11-2; clone size: NA; CDR3 DNA: TGTGCCAGCAGCTTAGTTGGGACAGGGGGCAGCTATGGCTACACCTTC; CDR3 protein: CASSLVGTGGSYGYTF
J gene: TRBJ1-3; CDR3 length: 15; D gene: TRBD1; V gene: TRBV6-5; clone size: NA; CDR3 DNA: TGTGCCAGCAGTTCACAGGGGAGAACAGGAAACACCATATATTTT; CDR3 protein: CASSSQGRTGNTIYF
J gene: TRBJ1-5; CDR3 length: 15; D gene: NA; V gene: TRBV7-2; clone size: NA; CDR3 DNA: TGTGCCAGCAGCCGAAACCTGGCGGGTGTTGAGCCCCAGCATTTT; CDR3 protein: CASSRNLAGVEPQHF
J gene: TRBJ1-4; CDR3 length: 16; D gene: TRBD1; V gene: TRBV27; clone size: NA; CDR3 DNA: TGTGCCAGCAGTTTATCGGGGGACAGGGTCCGGGAAAAACTGTTTTTT; CDR3 protein: CASSLSGDRVREKLFF
J gene: TRBJ1-2; CDR3 length: 13; D gene: NA; V gene: TRBV7-9; clone size: NA; CDR3 DNA: TGTGCCAGCAGCGAAGCGGCGGTCCCCGGCTACACCTTC; CDR3 protein: CASSEAAVPGYTF
J gene: TRBJ2-1; CDR3 length: 14; D gene: NA; V gene: TRBV2; clone size: NA; CDR3 DNA: TGTGCCAGCAGTCCCGACAGGTTCTACAATGAGCAGTTCTTC; CDR3 protein: CASSPDRFYNEQFF
J gene: TRBJ2-7; CDR3 length: 14; D gene: TRBD1; V gene: TRBV5-1; clone size: once; CDR3 DNA: TGCGCCAGCAGCCGGGGACAGGGGTGGGACGAGCAGTACTTC; CDR3 protein: CASSRGQGWDEQYF
J gene: TRBJ1-1; CDR3 length: 15; D gene: TRBD1; V gene: TRBV7-9; clone size: NA; CDR3 DNA: TGTGCCAGCAGCCAAGCGGCCGGGACAGAGGCTGAAGCTTTCTTT; CDR3 protein: CASSQAAGTEAEAFF
J gene: TRBJ1-1; CDR3 length: 15; D gene: NA; V gene: TRBV7-2; clone size: NA; CDR3 DNA: TGTGCCAGCAGCTTAGTTTCGACAGGGAACACTGAAGCTTTCTTT; CDR3 protein: CASSLVSTGNTEAFF
J gene: TRBJ2-1; CDR3 length: 15; D gene: NA; V gene: TRBV5-6; clone size: NA; CDR3 DNA: TGTGCCAGCACCTCCGGGACTCCCTCCTACAATGAGCAGTTCTTC; CDR3 protein: CASTSGTPSYNEQFF
J gene: TRBJ2-5; CDR3 length: 15; D gene: TRBD2; V gene: TRBV27; clone size: NA; CDR3 DNA: TGTGCCAGCAGCAACGGACTAGCGGGGATGGAGACCCAGTACTTC; CDR3 protein: CASSNGLAGMETQYF
J gene: TRBJ1-2; CDR3 length: 15; D gene: NA; V gene: TRBV15; clone size: NA; CDR3 DNA: TGTGCCACCAGCAGAGATACCGGAGCTAACTATGGCTACACCTTC; CDR3 protein: CATSRDTGANYGYTF
J gene: TRBJ2-1; CDR3 length: 16; D gene: TRBD2; V gene: TRBV7-2; clone size: once; CDR3 DNA: TGTGCCAGCGGGACTAGCGGGGGGGCGACCTACAATGAGCAGTTCTTC; CDR3 protein: CASGTSGGATYNEQFF
J gene: TRBJ1-5; CDR3 length: 14; D gene: NA; V gene: TRBV6-5; clone size: NA; CDR3 DNA: TGTGCCAGCAGTCGACAGGAGGCAAGGCAGCCCCAGCATTTT; CDR3 protein: CASSRQEARQPQHF
J gene: TRBJ2-1; CDR3 length: 17; D gene: TRBD1; V gene: TRBV2; clone size: NA; CDR3 DNA: TGTGCCAGCAGTGATACGGTAGGGGGCATCTCTGGCAATGAGCAGTTCTTC; CDR3 protein: CASSDTVGGISGNEQFF
J gene: TRBJ1-2; CDR3 length: 15; D gene: NA; V gene: TRBV7-3; clone size: NA; CDR3 DNA: TGTGCCAGCAGCTTAACAGCAGGGGAAAACTATGGCTACACCTTC; CDR3 protein: CASSLTAGENYGYTF
J gene: TRBJ2-3; CDR3 length: 13; D gene: NA; V gene: TRBV5-6; clone size: NA; CDR3 DNA: TGTGCCAGCAGCTTCATGCGGGGCAATACGCAGTATTTT; CDR3 protein: CASSFMRGNTQYF
J gene: TRBJ2-3; CDR3 length: 14; D gene: TRBD1; V gene: TRBV5-1; clone size: NA; CDR3 DNA: TGCGCCAGCAGCGCGCAGGGGGCCGCAGATACGCAGTATTTT; CDR3 protein: CASSAQGAADTQYF
J gene: TRBJ2-3; CDR3 length: 18; D gene: TRBD2; V gene: TRBV4-2; clone size: NA; CDR3 DNA: TGTGCCAGCAGCCAAGTTACTAGCGGGGCTGGTCACACAGATACGCAGTATTTT; CDR3 protein: CASSQVTSGAGHTDTQYF
J gene: TRBJ2-3; CDR3 length: 13; D gene: NA; V gene: TRBV7-3; clone size: NA; CDR3 DNA: TGTGCCAGCAGCTCCGCAGGGACAGATACGCAGTATTTT; CDR3 protein: CASSSAGTDTQYF
J gene: TRBJ1-2; CDR3 length: 10; D gene: NA; V gene: TRBV30; clone size: NA; CDR3 DNA: TGTGCCTCCCACAGGGATGGCTACACCTTC; CDR3 protein: CASHRDGYTF
J gene: TRBJ1-1; CDR3 length: 16; D gene: TRBD1; V gene: TRBV4-1; clone size: NA; CDR3 DNA: TGCGCCAGCAGCCGACAGGGAGGTCTAGTCGGGACTGAAGCTTTCTTT; CDR3 protein: CASSRQGGLVGTEAFF
J gene: TRBJ2-5; CDR3 length: 14; D gene: NA; V gene: TRBV5-5; clone size: once; CDR3 DNA: TGTGCCAGCAGCCTGGACAGCCGCCAAGAGACCCAGTACTTC; CDR3 protein: CASSLDSRQETQYF
J gene: TRBJ2-7; CDR3 length: 14; D gene: NA; V gene: TRBV7-3; clone size: NA; CDR3 DNA: TGTGCCAGCAGCTTCACTACAGGGACCTACGAGCAGTACTTC; CDR3 protein: CASSFTTGTYEQYF
J gene: TRBJ1-3; CDR3 length: 15; D gene: NA; V gene: TRBV11-2; clone size: NA; CDR3 DNA: TGTGCCAGCAGCAGGAGACCCGACTCTGGAAACACCATATATTTT; CDR3 protein: CASSRRPDSGNTIYF
J gene: TRBJ1-1; CDR3 length: 14; D gene: TRBD1; V gene: TRBV6-5; clone size: NA; CDR3 DNA: TGTGCCAGCAGTTGGGGACAGCAGAACACTGAAGCTTTCTTT; CDR3 protein: CASSWGQQNTEAFF
J gene: TRBJ2-1; CDR3 length: 15; D gene: TRBD2; V gene: TRBV7-2; clone size: NA; CDR3 DNA: TGTGCCAGCAGCGGATATAGCGGGGTCAACAATGAGCAGTTCTTC; CDR3 protein: CASSGYSGVNNEQFF
J gene: TRBJ2-7; CDR3 length: 14; D gene: TRBD2; V gene: TRBV5-8; clone size: NA; CDR3 DNA: TGTGCCAGCAGCCTACTAGCGGGGGGTTACGAGCAGTACTTC; CDR3 protein: CASSLLAGGYEQYF
J gene: TRBJ1-4; CDR3 length: 14; D gene: NA; V gene: TRBV11-2; clone size: NA; CDR3 DNA: TGTGCCAGCAGCTTCTCCAGGGGTGGTGAAAAACTGTTTTTT; CDR3 protein: CASSFSRGGEKLFF
J gene: TRBJ2-7; CDR3 length: 15; D gene: TRBD1; V gene: TRBV6-5; clone size: NA; CDR3 DNA: TGTGCCAGCAGACCAACCCGGACAGGGGCGAAGGAGCAGTACTTC; CDR3 protein: CASRPTRTGAKEQYF
J gene: TRBJ2-3; CDR3 length: 19; D gene: TRBD2; V gene: TRBV7-2; clone size: NA; CDR3 DNA: TGTGCCAGCAGCCATGGACTAGCGGGGGGCCCAATAAGCACAGATACGCAGTATTTT; CDR3 protein: CASSHGLAGGPISTDTQYF
J gene: TRBJ1-1; CDR3 length: 15; D gene: NA; V gene: TRBV7-2; clone size: once; CDR3 DNA: TGTGCCAGCAGCTTAACGGCGGGTATGAACACTGAAGCTTTCTTT; CDR3 protein: CASSLTAGMNTEAFF
J gene: TRBJ1-1; CDR3 length: 13; D gene: NA; V gene: TRBV28; clone size: NA; CDR3 DNA: TGTGCCAGCGGGCAGGGATTAAACACTGAAGCTTTCTTT; CDR3 protein: CASGQGLNTEAFF
J gene: TRBJ2-4; CDR3 length: 18; D gene: TRBD2; V gene: TRBV7-2; clone size: NA; CDR3 DNA: TGTGCCAGCAGCTCGATCCCCGATCTAGCGGGGCGTTCAAACATTCAGTACTTC; CDR3 protein: CASSSIPDLAGRSNIQYF
J gene: TRBJ1-1; CDR3 length: 13; D gene: NA; V gene: TRBV7-3; clone size: NA; CDR3 DNA: TGTGCCAGCAGCTTACGCGGGGACACTGAAGCTTTCTTT; CDR3 protein: CASSLRGDTEAFF